This T cell receptor beta chain was obtained from a study of shared clonotypes between healthy human individuals. Broader study findings: Naive subsets usually exceeded memory subsets in estimated richness. The study found approximately 5% of naive CD4 clonotypes shared across a few donors.

Measured with immunoSEQ multiplex PCR; TCRdb has only the in-frame clones, and not every one. The top ten clones hold 0.5% to 0.6% of a sample with roughly 1 million clones, about four fifths of them seen once. After removal of 2 bases from V and 4 bases from J, the junction contained 4 bases not matched to a gene. The CDR3 has 15 residues. The V gene's germline CDR1 is LGHNA and CDR2 YNFKEQ. In the case of this clone: Antigen specificity is unknown.

The donor population consisted of healthy HIV-negative adults with no recent acute infections or vaccinations. Sequencing used memory CD4+ T cells from PBMCs. Described subset: CD45RA-negative fraction. The receptor was derived from a man aged 18 to 30 in good health. Some clones in this sample may be carry-over from other donors' samples. The V call is TRBV4-2, the J call TRBJ1-5, with 8 bases identical to TRBD1. The CDR3: CASSQPGQGNQPQHF. CDR3 DNA: TGTGCCAGCAGCCAACCCGGACAGGGAAATCAGCCCCAGCATTTT.